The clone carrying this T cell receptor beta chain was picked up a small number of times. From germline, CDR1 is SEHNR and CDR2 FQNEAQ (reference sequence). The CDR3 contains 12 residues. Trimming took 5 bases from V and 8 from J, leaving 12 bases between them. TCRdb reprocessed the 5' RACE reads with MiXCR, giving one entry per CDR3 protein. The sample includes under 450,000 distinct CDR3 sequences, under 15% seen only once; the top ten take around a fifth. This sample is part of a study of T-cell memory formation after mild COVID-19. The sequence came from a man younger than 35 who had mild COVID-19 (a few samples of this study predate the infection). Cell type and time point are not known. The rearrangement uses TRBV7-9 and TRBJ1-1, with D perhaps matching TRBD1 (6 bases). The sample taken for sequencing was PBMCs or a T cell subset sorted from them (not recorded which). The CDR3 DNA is TGTGCCAGCAGCCGCACAGGGACGGAAGCTTTCTTT. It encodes CASSRTGTEAFF.